The clone carrying this T cell receptor beta chain was counted a few times. Its target is unknown. These data belong to a study of cytomegalovirus exposure and HLA in healthy donors. About the study: Of all 400 or so donors who were genotyped, 70% to 85% belonged to the Caucasian-associated ancestry cluster. The study's findings and limits: 87-base-pair reads could not separate some V segments, including TRBV6-2 and TRBV6-3. Several of the most significant clusters were apparently associated with common viral pathogens in a later analysis. Other equally common chains were less clonally expanded than HLA-associated TCR beta chains, a later analysis showed.

The PCR used 60 Vbeta and 13 Jbeta primers. Some clones are missing from TCRdb's copy, which holds only in-frame ones; the method was immunoSEQ multiplex PCR. The sample holds approximately 290,000 clones, 80% seen once. The length of the CDR3 is 14 residues. Unmatched junction bases numbered 4, after V lost 1 base and J lost 4 bases. Germline CDR1 and CDR2: MNHEY and SMNVEV (reference sequence). The sample comprised PBMCs. The chain has TRBV27 and TRBJ2-7, with 7 bases fitting TRBD2. This clonotype was obtained from a girl aged 2 to 10 in good health and CMV-seronegative. CDR3 amino acids: CASSLYGGKYEQYF. CDR3 DNA: TGTGCCAGCAGTTTATACGGGGGGAAGTACGAGCAGTACTTC.